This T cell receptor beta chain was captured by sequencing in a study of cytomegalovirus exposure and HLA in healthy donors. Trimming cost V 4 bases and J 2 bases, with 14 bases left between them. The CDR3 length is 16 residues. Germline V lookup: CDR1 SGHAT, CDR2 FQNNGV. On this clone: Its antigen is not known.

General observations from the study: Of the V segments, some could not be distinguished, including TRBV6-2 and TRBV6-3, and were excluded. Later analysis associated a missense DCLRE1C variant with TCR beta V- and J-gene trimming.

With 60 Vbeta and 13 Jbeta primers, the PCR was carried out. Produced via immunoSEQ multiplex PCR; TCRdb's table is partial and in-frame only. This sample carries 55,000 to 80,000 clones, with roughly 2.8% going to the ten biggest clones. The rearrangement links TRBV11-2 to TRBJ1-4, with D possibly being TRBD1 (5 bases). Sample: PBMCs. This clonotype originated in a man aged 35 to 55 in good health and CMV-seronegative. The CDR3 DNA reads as TGTGCCAGCAGCTCTCTCCGGGGGAGGACTAATGAAAAACTGTTTTTT. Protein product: CASSSLRGRTNEKLFF. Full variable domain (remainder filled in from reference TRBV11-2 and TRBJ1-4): EAGVAQSPRYKIIEKRQSVAFWCNPISGHATLYWYQQILGQGPKLLIQFQNNGVVDDSQLPKDRFSAERLKGVDSTLKIQPAKLEDSAVYLCASSSLRGRTNEKLFFGSGTQLSVL.